Shown below are 25 T cell receptor beta chains from a single sample sequenced in a study of OX40 agonist ivuxolimab in advanced cancers. Profiled with immunoSEQ multiplex PCR; TCRdb holds only in-frame clones, not every one. The profile shows about 43,000 clones, about 90% of them singletons. Sample: CD4+ or CD8+ T cells sorted from blood, taken in a trial of the OX40 agonist ivuxolimab. The origin of the receptors is an adult with an advanced solid tumor such as melanoma, head and neck, liver or kidney cancer.

V and J are TRBV2 and TRBJ2-1, with D perhaps matching TRBD1 (5 bases). V shed 4 bases and J shed 0 bases, with 13 bases lying between them. Germline lookup yields CDR1 SNHLY and CDR2 FYNNEI. This CDR3 region has 16 residues. CDR3 DNA sequence: TGTGCCAGCAGTGTTCCCGGCGACAGCTCCTACAATGAGCAGTTCTTC. It translates to CASSVPGDSSYNEQFF.

V gene TRBV4-1 combines with J gene TRBJ1-5; D remains unclear. V gave up 0 bases and J gave up 7 bases, with 13 bases separating them. In germline, CDR1 is MGHRA, CDR2 YSYEKL. The CDR3 runs to 15 residues. CDR3 sequence (DNA): TGCGCCAGCAGCCAAGATACCCGGAGAGGGCAGCCCCAGCATTTT. It translates to CASSQDTRRGQPQHF.

This clone has only one observation. The rearrangement joins TRBV11-3 to TRBJ1-3, with D possibly matching TRBD1 (5 bases). Germline V gene sequence: CDR1 SGHNT, CDR2 YENEEA. V was cut by 1 base and J by 0 bases, with 10 bases left in between. The CDR3 has 16 amino acids. The CDR3 spells CASSLGDGDSGNTIYF. CDR3 bases: TGTGCCAGCAGCTTAGGGGACGGAGACTCTGGAAACACCATATATTTT.

The rearrangement links TRBV7-3 to TRBJ2-6; D call uncertain. CDR3 length: 13 residues. The V gene's germline CDR1 is SGHTA and CDR2 FQGTGA. The V gene lost 6 bases and the J gene lost 4 bases, with 7 bases spanning the gap. The CDR3 reads CASRSEGANVLTF. The DNA for the CDR3 is TGTGCCAGCAGGTCAGAGGGGGCCAACGTCCTGACTTTC.

This clone was observed a single time. The chain carries TRBV7-9 and TRBJ2-3, with 9 bases fitting TRBD2. CDR3 length equals 16 residues. CDR1 and CDR2 from the germline V gene are SEHNR and FQNEAQ (reference sequence). The V gene end was trimmed by 4 bases and the J gene end by 1 base; junction bases not matched to a gene: 6. CDR3 in DNA: TGTGCCAGCAGCTATGCGGGAGGGCCGGGCACAGATACGCAGTATTTT. It codes for CASSYAGGPGTDTQYF.

CDR3 DNA sequence: TGTGCCAGCAGCTTATGGACAGGGACGAGCAATCAGCCCCAGCATTTT. Translated: CASSLWTGTSNQPQHF. J is TRBJ1-5 and V is TRBV11-2, with TRBD1 matching over 8 bases. This CDR3 contains 16 residues. Per the germline V gene, CDR1 is SGHAT and CDR2 is FQNNGV. The V segment lost 2 bases and the J segment 1 base; nucleotides outside the gene matches: 4.

The chain combines TRBV19 with TRBJ2-3; D is ambiguous. Trimming took off 5 bases at V and 0 bases at J, with 12 bases between the two ends. The CDR3 runs to 15 residues. The germline V gene encodes CDR1 LNHDA and CDR2 SQIVND (reference sequence). For the CDR3, the DNA is TGTGCCAGTAGTTTGACTCGCTCTAGCACAGATACGCAGTATTTT. Amino acid sequence: CASSLTRSSTDTQYF. The whole variable domain, filled in from reference TRBV19 and TRBJ2-3, reads DGGITQSPKYLFRKEGQNVTLSCEQNLNHDAMYWYRQDPGQGLRLIYYSQIVNDFQKGDIAEGYSVSREKKESFPLTVTSAQKNPTAFYLCASSLTRSSTDTQYFGPGTRLTVL.

This chain links TRBV5-1 with TRBJ2-2; unclear D gene. Looked up from germline, CDR1 is SGHRS and CDR2 is YFSETQ. Trimming cost V 0 bases and J 0 bases, with 9 bases left between them. The length of the CDR3 is 16 residues. CDR3 sequence: CASSLVRIANTGELFF. The CDR3 DNA follows: TGCGCCAGCAGCTTGGTCCGAATAGCGAACACCGGGGAGCTGTTTTTT.

The sample holds one count of this clone. V gene TRBV13 combines with J gene TRBJ1-1; maybe TRBD1 (5 bases). The CDR3 has 15 amino acids. The germline V gene encodes CDR1 PRHDT and CDR2 FYEKMQ (reference sequence). The V and J ends lost 2 bases and 1 base respectively, with 11 bases between them. The CDR3 spells CASSLLVGGNTEAFF. CDR3 coding DNA: TGTGCCAGCAGCTTATTGGTCGGGGGGAACACTGAAGCTTTCTTT. The whole variable domain, remainder taken from reference TRBV13 and TRBJ1-1, is AAGVIQSPRHLIKEKRETATLKCYPIPRHDTVYWYQQGPGQDPQFLISFYEKMQSDKGSIPDRFSAQQFSDYHSELNMSSLELGDSALYFCASSLLVGGNTEAFFGQGTRLTVV.

The gene calls are TRBV5-4 and TRBJ2-1, with 12 bases that match TRBD2. Germline CDR1 is SGHNT and CDR2 is YYREEE (reference sequence). The CDR3 loop spans 17 amino acids. V shed 4 bases, J shed 5 bases, and the junction held 10 bases outside the gene matches. CDR3 sequence reads: CASSARSSGGVHNEQFF. CDR3 nucleotides: TGTGCCAGCAGCGCCCGATCTAGCGGGGGGGTCCACAATGAGCAGTTCTTC.

This chain connects TRBV5-4 to TRBJ2-7, with 11 bases identical to TRBD2. Germline CDR1 is SGHNT and CDR2 is YYREEE (reference sequence). The CDR3 is 15 residues long. V lost 3 bases to trimming and J lost 4 bases; unmatched junction nucleotides: 6. The DNA of the CDR3 is TGTGCCAGCAGCTCAGCTAGCGGGGGGATATACGAGCAGTACTTC. Protein: CASSSASGGIYEQYF.

The chain carries TRBV5-1 and TRBJ2-2; D gene uncertain. Trimming removed 4 bases from V and 2 bases from J, with 12 bases in between. The germline CDR1 and CDR2 sequences are SGHRS and YFSETQ. The CDR3 extends over 15 amino acids. The DNA for the CDR3 is TGCGCCAGCAGCAACCCCCGGGCAAACACCGGGGAGCTGTTTTTT. Translated: CASSNPRANTGELFF.

This clone was seen at least ten times. V usage is TRBV29-1 and J usage is TRBJ1-2, with D uncertain. Trimming took 2 bases from V and 6 from J, leaving 7 bases between them. Per the germline V gene, CDR1 is SQVTM and CDR2 is ANQGSEA. This CDR3 is built from 11 residues. In nucleotides, the CDR3 is TGCAGCGTTGAATCTGGAAATGGCTACACCTTC. Translated, it gives CSVESGNGYTF.

V and J are TRBV7-7 and TRBJ1-3; TRBD1 is a possible D gene (5 bases). The V gene lost 4 bases and the J gene lost 2 bases, with 12 bases spanning the gap. Germline CDR1 reads SSHAT; CDR2 reads FNYEAQ (reference sequence). The CDR3 is made up of 15 amino acids. This CDR3 is CASSSGLLPGNTIYF. The CDR3 DNA reads as TGTGCCAGCAGCTCGGGACTGCTCCCTGGAAACACCATATATTTT.

This clone was recorded only once. The rearrangement links TRBV2 to TRBJ2-1; D perhaps matches TRBD2 (6 bases). CDR3 size: 13 residues. Trimming shortened V by 7 bases and J by 5 bases, and 12 bases separated the two germline ends. The germline CDR1 and CDR2 sequences are SNHLY and FYNNEI. This chain's CDR3 is CASKRAANNEQFF. Written as DNA, the CDR3 is TGTGCCAGCAAGCGGGCGGCCAACAATGAGCAGTTCTTC.

V gene TRBV7-3 combines with J gene TRBJ2-1, with 11 bases aligning to TRBD2. CDR3 length: 15 amino acids. Per germline, CDR1 SGHTA and CDR2 FQGTGA. V was clipped by 3 bases and J by 2 bases; unmatched bases: 0. The CDR3 spells CASSLTSGAYNEQFF. The CDR3 DNA sequence: TGTGCCAGCAGCTTGACTAGCGGGGCCTACAATGAGCAGTTCTTC.

The chain links TRBV5-1 to TRBJ1-3; D is unclear. The CDR3 runs 15 residues. Germline assignment: CDR1 SGHRS and CDR2 YFSETQ. V was cut by 5 bases and J by 0 bases, with 12 bases left in between. CDR3 sequence reads: CASRQSRDSGNTIYF. The CDR3 nucleotides read TGCGCCAGCAGACAGTCAAGAGACTCTGGAAACACCATATATTTT.

The V and J genes are TRBV7-9 and TRBJ2-3; tentatively, D is TRBD1 (6 bases). Germline V CDR1 and CDR2: SEHNR, FQNEAQ (reference sequence). There are 13 residues in the CDR3. V shed 5 bases and J shed 3 bases, with 9 bases lying between them. The CDR3 sequence: CASSPDRTDTQYF. CDR3 sequence (DNA): TGTGCCAGCAGCCCGGACAGAACAGATACGCAGTATTTT.

The chain recombines TRBV2 with TRBJ2-5; 14 positions agree with TRBD2. The CDR3 covers 16 residues. The junction had 5 bases not matched to a gene; V was cut back by 6 bases and J by 2 bases. Per germline, CDR1 SNHLY and CDR2 FYNNEI. The CDR3 DNA follows: TGTGCCAGCAGCCTGGGGACTAGCGGGGGTCAAGAGACCCAGTACTTC. Protein: CASSLGTSGGQETQYF.

The gene calls are TRBV5-1 and TRBJ2-3, with D possibly matching TRBD2 (5 bases). V was cut by 10 bases and J by 6 bases, with 18 bases left in between. Germline V CDR1 and CDR2: SGHRS, YFSETQ. The CDR3 runs to 13 residues. The CDR3 nucleotides are TGCGCCTGTGGCGAGAGGGTAGGTGATACGCAGTATTTT. It is translated as CACGERVGDTQYF.

The CDR3: CASSGQGSGNTIYF. CDR3 nucleotide sequence: TGTGCCAGCAGTGGACAGGGGTCTGGAAACACCATATATTTT. The chain is built from TRBV2 and TRBJ1-3, with 8 nucleotides matching TRBD1. Germline values: CDR1 SNHLY, CDR2 FYNNEI. The CDR3 is 14 amino acids. Trimming cost V 4 bases and J 1 base; bases outside gene matches: 0.

The V and J genes are TRBV4-3 and TRBJ2-7, with D perhaps TRBD2 (5 bases). The CDR3 contains 11 residues. Trimming stripped 5 bases from V and 5 bases from J, with 7 bases between. Germline CDR1 reads LGHNA; CDR2 reads YSLEER. The CDR3 region has the DNA TGCGCCAGCAGCGGAGGAGACGAGCAGTACTTC. This sequence encodes CASSGGDEQYF.

The chain employs TRBV28 and TRBJ1-1; TRBD1 aligns across 7 bases. The CDR3 has 15 amino acids. After removal of 2 bases from V and 3 bases from J, the junction contained 6 bases not matched to a gene. Germline CDR1 MDHEN, CDR2 SYDVKM. The CDR3 bases are TGTGCCAGCAGTTTAAAGCCCAGGGGGGACACTGAAGCTTTCTTT. It codes for CASSLKPRGDTEAFF.

This CDR3 is CASSFTGDEEKLFF. Written as DNA, the CDR3 is TGTGCCAGCAGCTTTACAGGGGATGAAGAAAAACTGTTTTTT. The rearrangement links TRBV7-9 to TRBJ1-4; TRBD1 agrees at 7 bases. Germline trimming cut 3 bases from V and 8 bases from J; bases unmatched to any gene: 6. The CDR3 has 14 residues. Germline-derived CDR1 and CDR2 are SEHNR and FQNEAQ (reference sequence). The entire variable domain, with the rest obtained from reference TRBV7-9 and TRBJ1-4, is as follows: DTGVSQNPRHKITKRGQNVTFRCDPISEHNRLYWYRQTLGQGPEFLTYFQNEAQLEKSRLLSDRFSAERPKGSFSTLEIQRTEQGDSAMYLCASSFTGDEEKLFFGSGTQLSVL.

The chain recombines TRBV6-1 with TRBJ1-2; unclear D gene. Trimming left V 8 bases short and J 5 bases short, with 18 bases between. The CDR3 covers 14 residues. The germline V gene encodes CDR1 MNHNS and CDR2 SASEGT. This chain's CDR3 is CASASDGSTYGYTF. The DNA of the CDR3 is TGTGCCAGCGCTTCGGACGGCTCTACTTATGGCTACACCTTC.